This T cell receptor (beta chain) was identified during a study of shared clonotypes between healthy human individuals. Study-wide results and caveats: Shared across a few donors were around 4.7% of the naive CD4 clonotypes.

Selected positively for CCR7 and CD45RO-negative, naive CD8 cells excluded terminally differentiated effector memory CD45RA+ cells. Study donors comprised healthy, HIV-negative adults devoid of recent acute infection or vaccination. TCRdb's copy holds only in-frame clones and misses some; the assay was immunoSEQ multiplex PCR. The table records about 2,200,000 clones, 85% to 95% of them present only once. Points on this clone: Its antigen remains unidentified.

The V gene lost 5 bases and the J gene lost 0 bases, with 12 bases spanning the gap. This CDR3 spans 15 amino acids. Looked up from germline, CDR1 is PRHDT and CDR2 is FYEKMQ (reference sequence). This rearrangement joins TRBV13 to TRBJ2-3; D is possibly TRBD2 (6 bases). The receptor was derived from a young man in good health. Some clones in this sample may be carry-over from other donors' samples. Sequenced input: naive CD8+ T cells from PBMCs. Here the CDR3 DNA reads TGTGCCAGCAGCCCGCGGACTAAGAGCACAGATACGCAGTATTTT. The encoded protein is CASSPRTKSTDTQYF.